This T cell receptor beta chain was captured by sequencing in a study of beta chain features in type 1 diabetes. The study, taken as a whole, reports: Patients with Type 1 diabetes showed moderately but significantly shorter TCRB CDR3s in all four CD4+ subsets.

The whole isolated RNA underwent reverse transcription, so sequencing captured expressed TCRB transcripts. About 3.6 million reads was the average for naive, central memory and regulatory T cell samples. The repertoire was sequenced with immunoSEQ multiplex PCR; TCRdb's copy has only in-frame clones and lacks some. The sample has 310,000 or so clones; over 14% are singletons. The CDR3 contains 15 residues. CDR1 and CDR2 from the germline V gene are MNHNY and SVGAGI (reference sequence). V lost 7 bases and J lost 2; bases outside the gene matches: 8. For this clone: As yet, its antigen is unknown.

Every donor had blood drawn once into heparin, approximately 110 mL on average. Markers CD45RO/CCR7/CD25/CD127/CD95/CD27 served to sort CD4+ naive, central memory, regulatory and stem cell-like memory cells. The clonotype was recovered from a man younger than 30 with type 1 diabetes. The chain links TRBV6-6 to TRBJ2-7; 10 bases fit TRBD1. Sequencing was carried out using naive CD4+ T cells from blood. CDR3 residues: CASKLGQGKTYEQYF. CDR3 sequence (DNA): TGTGCCAGCAAACTGGGACAGGGGAAAACCTACGAGCAGTACTTC.